This paragraph covers one T cell receptor (beta chain) sequence. Its cognate antigen is unknown. As for the donors, each was a healthy bone marrow donor. Unrecorded immune exposure was likely among donors, who were nominally healthy when sampled. This sample stems from a study of cytomegalovirus exposure and HLA in healthy donors. General study results and limits: Some V segments could not be told apart, so they were left out, TRBV6-2 and TRBV6-3 among them.

CDR1 and CDR2 from the germline V gene are LNHDA and SQIVND (reference sequence). This CDR3 region has 13 residues. V gave up 3 bases and J gave up 5 bases, with 10 bases separating them. PCR employed 60 Vbeta and 13 Jbeta primers. Some clones are missing from TCRdb's copy, which holds only in-frame ones; the method was immunoSEQ multiplex PCR. The table gives roughly 50,000 clones; the top ten clones make up more than 2% of it. The sequenced material came from PBMCs. This TCR came from a woman aged 40 to 50 in good health and CMV-seronegative. The J gene is TRBJ1-1, the V gene TRBV19; perhaps TRBD1 as D (5 bases). As DNA, the CDR3 is TGTGCCAGTAGTATGAGGGAGGGGACTGAAGCTTTCTTT. Its translation is CASSMREGTEAFF.